The 25 T cell receptor beta chains below were found in one sample sequenced in a study of CD8 T cells in Susac syndrome. Random hexamers primed reverse transcription of roughly 0.45 to 1 ug RNA. TCRdb ran MiXCR on the immunoSEQ multiplex PCR reads and lists one entry per CDR3 protein. The repertoire holds roughly 130,000 distinct CDR3 sequences, approximately 94% seen once, with around 0.12% in the top ten. Sequenced input: CD4+ T cells from PBMCs. Receptors originate from a human donor with multiple sclerosis.

The V call is TRBV20-1, the J call TRBJ2-2; D is possibly TRBD2 (6 bases). V lost 0 bases to trimming and J lost 7 bases, with 18 bases between them. The CDR3 extends over 16 amino acids. Germline V gene sequence: CDR1 DFQATT, CDR2 SNEGSKA (reference sequence). The CDR3 is CSARDAGSSGDGELFF. In nucleotides, the CDR3 is TGCAGTGCTAGAGATGCGGGGAGCTCGGGGGACGGGGAGCTGTTTTTT.

The chain combines TRBV13 with TRBJ2-5, with 8 bases identical to TRBD2. The V segment lost 2 bases and the J segment 0 bases; nucleotides outside the gene matches: 2. The CDR3 is made up of 15 amino acids. CDR1 PRHDT and CDR2 FYEKMQ come from the germline V gene (reference sequence). CDR3 sequence (DNA): TGTGCCAGCAGCTTACTCGGGGGGGACCAAGAGACCCAGTACTTC. Translation: CASSLLGGDQETQYF.

This rearrangement joins TRBV29-1 to TRBJ1-5; the match to TRBD1 covers 11 bases. CDR3 length: 14 amino acids. J gave up 6 bases and V 6 bases, and 7 bases lay outside the gene matches. Germline V gives CDR1 SQVTM, CDR2 ANQGSEA. The CDR3: CSVTSGTGGQPQHF. The DNA of the CDR3 is TGCAGCGTGACCTCCGGGACAGGGGGTCAGCCCCAGCATTTT.

The chain links TRBV29-1 to TRBJ2-3; D remains ambiguous. Germline loops: CDR1 SQVTM, CDR2 ANQGSEA. Trimming removed 2 bases at V and 4 bases at J, with 7 bases between. The CDR3 loop spans 12 amino acids. The CDR3 region is CSVEWGSDTQYF. CDR3 nucleotide sequence: TGCAGCGTTGAATGGGGATCAGATACGCAGTATTTT.

The gene calls are TRBV19 and TRBJ2-6; 7 bases fit TRBD2. Trimming took 5 bases from V and 7 from J; bases not matched to a gene: 5. Germline V gene lookup returns CDR1 LNHDA and CDR2 SQIVND (reference sequence). This CDR3 comprises 14 residues. CDR3 sequence: CASSVREGANVLTF. DNA of the CDR3: TGTGCCAGTAGTGTCAGGGAGGGAGCCAACGTCCTGACTTTC.

The DNA of the CDR3 is TGTGCCAGCAGCCTTGGGCATGAGCAGTTCTTC. Protein: CASSLGHEQFF. The chain recombines TRBV7-2 with TRBJ2-1; D is ambiguous. Looked up from germline, CDR1 is SGHTA and CDR2 is FQGNSA. The CDR3 is 11 amino acids. The V and J ends lost 5 bases and 8 bases respectively, with 7 bases between them.

This chain joins TRBV19 and TRBJ1-1; D remains ambiguous. The CDR3 is 13 residues long. V dropped 1 base and J dropped 1 base, with 4 bases sitting between them. CDR1 and CDR2 (germline): LNHDA, SQIVND (reference sequence). The CDR3 region is CASSIGPNTEAFF. DNA for the CDR3: TGTGCCAGTAGTATAGGCCCGAACACTGAAGCTTTCTTT.

J is TRBJ2-3 and V is TRBV3-1; D may be TRBD1 (6 bases). Germline loops: CDR1 LGHDT, CDR2 YNNKEL (reference sequence). This CDR3 is 15 amino acids long. V lost 8 bases and J 0 bases, leaving 15 bases between the germline ends. In DNA form, the CDR3 reads TGTGCCAGCGGACGGACAGCTATGAGCACAGATACGCAGTATTTT. This encodes CASGRTAMSTDTQYF.

The chain couples TRBV20-1 to TRBJ1-6, with D unresolved. The CDR3 is 14 amino acids. Germline CDR1 is DFQATT and CDR2 is SNEGSKA (reference sequence). V was shortened by 2 bases and J by 11 bases, with 16 bases between the two germline ends. The CDR3 spells CSARPSPGGAPLHF. CDR3 sequence (DNA): TGCAGTGCTAGACCCTCGCCGGGCGGGGCACCCCTCCACTTT.

V gene TRBV19 combines with J gene TRBJ1-2; D is possibly TRBD1 (6 bases). CDR1 is LNHDA and CDR2 is SQIVND in the germline V gene (reference sequence). The ends were cut back, 7 bases at V and 2 bases at J, with 14 bases in the middle. The CDR3 is 14 amino acids. CDR3 amino acids: CASKGGETNYGYTF. The CDR3, as DNA: TGTGCCAGTAAAGGGGGAGAGACCAACTATGGCTACACCTTC.

V gene TRBV7-2 combines with J gene TRBJ1-2; D perhaps matches TRBD1 (5 bases). V lost 6 bases and J 4 bases, leaving 18 bases between the germline ends. Germline V lookup: CDR1 SGHTA, CDR2 FQGNSA. CDR3 length equals 15 residues. This chain's CDR3 is CASSSPLHRFYGYTF. CDR3 DNA: TGTGCCAGCAGTTCGCCCCTTCACAGGTTCTATGGCTACACCTTC.

The rearrangement joins TRBV12-3 or TRBV12-4 to TRBJ2-3; TRBD2 aligns across 7 bases. The ends lost 7 bases at V and 1 base at J; junction bases unmatched: 2. The CDR3 has 13 residues. CDR3 in amino acids: CASIREGTDTQYF. For the CDR3, the DNA is TGTGCCAGCATCCGGGAGGGCACAGATACGCAGTATTTT.

This chain connects TRBV12-3 or TRBV12-4 to TRBJ1-2, with D uncertain. CDR3 length equals 14 residues. Trimming stripped 4 bases from V and 5 bases from J, with 14 bases between. The CDR3 protein is CASSYGGESYGYTF. The CDR3 DNA reads as TGTGCCAGCAGTTATGGCGGGGAATCGTATGGCTACACCTTC.

For the CDR3, the DNA is TGTGCCAGCAGCTTGCCACAACACCCAGGGACTGGCTACACCTTC. This translates into CASSLPQHPGTGYTF. This chain uses TRBV5-6 with TRBJ1-2, with D possibly TRBD1 on 5 matching bases. Germline V gene data show CDR1 as SGHDT and CDR2 as YYEEEE. The CDR3 length is 15 residues. V dropped 1 base and J dropped 7 bases, with 17 bases sitting between them.

The V and J genes are TRBV6-5 and TRBJ2-1; tentative D call: TRBD1 (6 bases). The CDR3 is made up of 14 amino acids. Germline V gene lookup returns CDR1 MNHEY and CDR2 SVGAGI. Trimming took off 5 bases at V and 9 bases at J, with 17 bases between the two ends. The CDR3 coding sequence is TGTGCCAGCAGTACTCTCCGGACAGACGGTGAGCAGTTCTTC. Translated: CASSTLRTDGEQFF.

Worth noting for this clonotype: An end of the junction does not agree with germline; a read error may underlie this. Written as DNA, the CDR3 is TGTGCCAGCAGCCCTGCTCTGGGTGGCTGGTGGATCTTC. It yields the protein CASSPALGGWWIF. The chain employs TRBV6-5 and TRBJ2-1; D is ambiguous. The CDR3 is 13 residues long. The germline V gene has CDR1 MNHEY and CDR2 SVGAGI.

The V gene is TRBV6-6, the J gene TRBJ2-1, with D possibly TRBD2 on 5 matching bases. The V gene lost 6 bases and the J gene lost 12 bases, with 12 bases spanning the gap. Germline V gives CDR1 MNHNY, CDR2 SVGAGI (reference sequence). This CDR3 comprises 11 residues. As DNA, the CDR3 is TGTGCCAGCAGCCTCTCAGAGGGGCAGTTCTTC. It translates to CASSLSEGQFF.

This clonotype came up a few times. The V call is TRBV20-1, the J call TRBJ1-5; D not certain. The germline V gene encodes CDR1 DFQATT and CDR2 SNEGSKA (reference sequence). V gave up 6 bases and J gave up 3 bases, with 18 bases separating them. The CDR3 runs 15 residues. The DNA of the CDR3 is TGCAGTGCCCAATCTACTCTGGGCCCCAATCAGCCCCAGCATTTT. Translating it yields CSAQSTLGPNQPQHF.

The V gene is TRBV20-1, the J gene TRBJ1-3; D gene ambiguous. The V end lost 7 bases, the J end lost 4 bases, and 8 bases lay between the germline ends. Germline values: CDR1 DFQATT, CDR2 SNEGSKA (reference sequence). The CDR3 extends over 11 amino acids. CDR3 in amino acids: CSGFRGNTIYF. The CDR3 nucleotides read TGCAGTGGATTTCGGGGAAACACCATATATTTT.

This chain connects TRBV5-4 to TRBJ1-1; perhaps TRBD1 as D (5 bases). Germline CDR1 and CDR2: SGHNT and YYREEE (reference sequence). V was shortened by 0 bases and J by 4 bases, with 7 bases between the two germline ends. The CDR3 has 13 amino acids. CDR3 residues: CASSLGGGTEAFF. The CDR3 nucleotides are TGTGCCAGCAGCTTGGGGGGCGGCACTGAAGCTTTCTTT.

This rearrangement joins TRBV6-5 to TRBJ1-3, with no clear D. Germline CDR1 MNHEY, CDR2 SVGAGI. This CDR3 is 11 amino acids long. V was trimmed by 7 bases and J by 2 bases, leaving 3 bases between them. This chain's CDR3 is CASTAGNTIYF. For the CDR3, the DNA is TGTGCCAGCACGGCTGGAAACACCATATATTTT.

This sequence joins TRBV3-1 and TRBJ1-1; 7 nucleotides match TRBD1. The CDR3 extends over 13 amino acids. V dropped 4 bases and J dropped 5; count of bases not matched to a gene: 4. Germline V gives CDR1 LGHDT, CDR2 YNNKEL (reference sequence). This chain's CDR3 is CASSRSTGTEAFF. CDR3 bases: TGTGCCAGCAGCCGATCGACAGGGACTGAAGCTTTCTTT. Full variable domain (remainder filled in from reference TRBV3-1 and TRBJ1-1): DTAVSQTPKYLVTQMGNDKSIKCEQNLGHDTMYWYKQDSKKFLKIMFSYNNKELIINETVPNRFSPKSPDKAHLNLHINSLELGDSAVYFCASSRSTGTEAFFGQGTRLTVV.

The chain has TRBV9 and TRBJ2-1, with 7 bases identical to TRBD1. The V segment lost 5 bases and the J segment 7 bases; nucleotides outside the gene matches: 15. The CDR3 spans 16 residues. CDR1 SGDLS and CDR2 YYNGEE come from the germline V gene. CDR3 nucleotides: TGTGCCAGCAGGCCCACCTCACAGGGGTCGGTTAATGAGCAGTTCTTC. As protein: CASRPTSQGSVNEQFF.

The chain combines TRBV6-2 or TRBV6-3 with TRBJ2-5, with 9 bases aligning to TRBD1. V gave up 7 bases and J gave up 1 base; unmatched junction bases: 7. Germline CDR1 is MNHEY and CDR2 is SVGEGT. This CDR3 is built from 15 residues. CDR3 DNA sequence: TGTGCCAGCACCTTCCAGGGACAGGGCCAAGAGACCCAGTACTTC. It specifies CASTFQGQGQETQYF.

V usage is TRBV7-6 and J usage is TRBJ2-7; possible D gene TRBD1, 6 bases. From germline, CDR1 is SGHVS and CDR2 FNYEAQ. This CDR3 has 13 amino acids. Trimming removed 5 bases from V and 6 bases from J, with 14 bases in between. Here the CDR3 DNA reads TGTGCCAGCAGCCCGACAGGTGGTGGCGAGCAGTACTTC. Its translation is CASSPTGGGEQYF.